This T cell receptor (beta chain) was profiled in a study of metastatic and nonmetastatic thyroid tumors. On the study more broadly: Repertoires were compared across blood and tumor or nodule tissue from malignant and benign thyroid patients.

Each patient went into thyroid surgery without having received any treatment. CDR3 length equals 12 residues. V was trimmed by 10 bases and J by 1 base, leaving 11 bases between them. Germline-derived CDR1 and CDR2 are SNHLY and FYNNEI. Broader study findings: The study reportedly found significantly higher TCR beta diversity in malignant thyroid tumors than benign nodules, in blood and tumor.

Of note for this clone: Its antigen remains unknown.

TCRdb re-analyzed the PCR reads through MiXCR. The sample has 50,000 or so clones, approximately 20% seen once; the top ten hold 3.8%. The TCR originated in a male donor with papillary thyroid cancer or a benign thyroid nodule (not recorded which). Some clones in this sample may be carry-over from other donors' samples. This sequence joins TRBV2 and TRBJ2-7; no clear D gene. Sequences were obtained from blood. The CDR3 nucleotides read TGTGCCAACGCGAAGAGATCCTACGAGCAGTACTTC. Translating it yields CANAKRSYEQYF. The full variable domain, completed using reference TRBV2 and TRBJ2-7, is EPEVTQTPSHQVTQMGQEVILRCVPISNHLYFYWYRQILGQKVEFLVSFYNNEISEKSEIFDDQFSVERPDGSNFTLKIRSTKLEDSAMYFCANAKRSYEQYFGPGTRLTVT.